This TCR beta chain originates from a study of siplizumab effects on memory and regulatory T cells. This CDR3 contains 16 residues. CDR1 is SNHLY and CDR2 is FYNNEI in the germline V gene. The junction had 6 bases not matched to a gene; V was cut back by 3 bases and J by 6 bases. The assay was immunoSEQ multiplex PCR, and TCRdb's table has in-frame clones only and misses some. The sample lists around 100,000 clones; 93% were seen once. The sequencing sample was made of Tregs sorted from blood. The V and J genes are TRBV2 and TRBJ1-5; 12 bases are a match to TRBD1. This TCR was sampled from a human donor in good health. The CDR3 DNA reads TGTGCCAGCAGTGACCGGGACAGGGGGCGATTTCAGCCCCAGCATTTT. Residues: CASSDRDRGRFQPQHF. Looking up the rest from reference TRBV2 and TRBJ1-5 gives the full variable domain: EPEVTQTPSHQVTQMGQEVILRCVPISNHLYFYWYRQILGQKVEFLVSFYNNEISEKSEIFDDQFSVERPDGSNFTLKIRSTKLEDSAMYFCASSDRDRGRFQPQHFGDGTRLSIL.